The entry below gives a single TCR beta chain sequence along with its context. Antigen unknown. This record belongs to a study of cytomegalovirus exposure and HLA in healthy donors. Study context: Samples from HLA-typed donors yielded about 85 million unique TCRs in an early data release. Study results and limitations: Reports credit the classifier with highly specific, highly sensitive diagnosis of cytomegalovirus status.

It was with 60 Vbeta and 13 Jbeta primers that the PCR ran. Sequencing was performed with immunoSEQ multiplex PCR; in TCRdb, only in-frame clones are kept and a portion is missing. Of 150,000 to 200,000 clones listed, roughly four fifths were seen once; the top ten hold 1.5% to 2%. V gave up 3 bases and J gave up 3 bases, with 14 bases separating them. The CDR3 covers 15 residues. Germline loops: CDR1 SEHNR, CDR2 FQNEAQ (reference sequence). The chain has TRBV7-9 and TRBJ1-1; D is unresolved. The receptor was isolated from a man in his thirties or forties in good health and CMV-seronegative. The sample comprised PBMCs. Written as DNA, the CDR3 is TGTGCCAGCAGCTTTAATCGGGGTGGCGACACTGAAGCTTTCTTT. It codes for CASSFNRGGDTEAFF.